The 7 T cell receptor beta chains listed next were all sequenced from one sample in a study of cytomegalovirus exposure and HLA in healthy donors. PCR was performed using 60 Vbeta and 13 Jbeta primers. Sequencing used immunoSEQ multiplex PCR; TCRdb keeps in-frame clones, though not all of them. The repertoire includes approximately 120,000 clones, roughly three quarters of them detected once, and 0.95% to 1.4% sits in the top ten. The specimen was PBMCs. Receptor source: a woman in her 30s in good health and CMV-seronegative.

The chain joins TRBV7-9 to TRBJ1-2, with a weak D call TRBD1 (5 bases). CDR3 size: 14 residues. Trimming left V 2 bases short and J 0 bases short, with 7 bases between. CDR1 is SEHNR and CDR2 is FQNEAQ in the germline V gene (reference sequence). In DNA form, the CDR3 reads TGTGCCAGCAGCTTATCGGGGGCTAACTATGGCTACACCTTC. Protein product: CASSLSGANYGYTF.

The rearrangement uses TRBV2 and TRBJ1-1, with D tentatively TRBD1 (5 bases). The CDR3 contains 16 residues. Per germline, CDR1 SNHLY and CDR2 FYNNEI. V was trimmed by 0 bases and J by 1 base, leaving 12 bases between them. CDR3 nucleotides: TGTGCCAGCAGTGAAGCCCTGACAGACGCGAACACTGAAGCTTTCTTT. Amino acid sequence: CASSEALTDANTEAFF.

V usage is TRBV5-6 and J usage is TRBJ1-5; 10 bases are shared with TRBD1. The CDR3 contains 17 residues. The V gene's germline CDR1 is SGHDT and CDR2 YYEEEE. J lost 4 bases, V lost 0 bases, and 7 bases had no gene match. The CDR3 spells CASSLGQGASRNQPQHF. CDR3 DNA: TGTGCCAGCAGCTTGGGACAGGGGGCCTCCCGGAATCAGCCCCAGCATTTT.

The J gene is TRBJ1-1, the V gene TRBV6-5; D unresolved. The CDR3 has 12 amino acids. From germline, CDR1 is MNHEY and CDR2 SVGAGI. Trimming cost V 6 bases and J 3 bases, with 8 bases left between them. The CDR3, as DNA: TGTGCCAGCAGCGCGCCCTACACTGAAGCTTTCTTT. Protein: CASSAPYTEAFF.

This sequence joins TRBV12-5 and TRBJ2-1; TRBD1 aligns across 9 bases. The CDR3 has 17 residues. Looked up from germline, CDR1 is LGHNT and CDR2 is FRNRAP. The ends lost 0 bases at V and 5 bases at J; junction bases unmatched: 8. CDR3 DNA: TGTGCTAGTGGTTTGGTACTGTGGACAGGGGTCCACAATGAGCAGTTCTTC. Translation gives CASGLVLWTGVHNEQFF.

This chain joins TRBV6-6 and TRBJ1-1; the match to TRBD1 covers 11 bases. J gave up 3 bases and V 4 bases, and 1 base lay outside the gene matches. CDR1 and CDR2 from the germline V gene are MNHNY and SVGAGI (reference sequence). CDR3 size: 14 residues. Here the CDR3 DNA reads TGTGCCAGCAGTTTGGGACAGGGGGACACTGAAGCTTTCTTT. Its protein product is CASSLGQGDTEAFF.

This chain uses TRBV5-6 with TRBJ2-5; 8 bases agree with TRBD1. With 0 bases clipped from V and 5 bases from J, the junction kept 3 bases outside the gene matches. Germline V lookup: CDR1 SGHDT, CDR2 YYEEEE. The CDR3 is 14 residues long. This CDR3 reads CASSLAHRGETQYF. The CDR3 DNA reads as TGTGCCAGCAGCTTGGCGCACAGGGGGGAGACCCAGTACTTC.